This T cell receptor (beta chain) is from a study of CD8+ T cells in alopecia areata. Treatment reported: oral pan-JAK inhibitor, 5-10 mg twice daily. Sequencing relied on a cDNA template that was reverse transcribed from extracted RNA. TCRdb's table, derived via immunoSEQ multiplex PCR, lists solely in-frame clones and lacks some. The sample carries roughly 190,000 clones, 50% to 60% recorded once. V lost 1 base, J lost 2 bases, and 8 bases lay in between. CDR1 is SQVTM and CDR2 is ANQGSEA in the germline V gene. The CDR3 runs to 13 residues. This chain connects TRBV29-1 to TRBJ1-2; D is ambiguous. The sample consisted of CD4+ T cells sorted from blood, taken at week 4, from a patient treated with tofacitinib. The TCR was taken from a human donor with alopecia areata. CDR3 in amino acids: CSVEGPDNYGYTF. The CDR3 DNA reads as TGCAGCGTTGAAGGGCCAGACAACTATGGCTACACCTTC.